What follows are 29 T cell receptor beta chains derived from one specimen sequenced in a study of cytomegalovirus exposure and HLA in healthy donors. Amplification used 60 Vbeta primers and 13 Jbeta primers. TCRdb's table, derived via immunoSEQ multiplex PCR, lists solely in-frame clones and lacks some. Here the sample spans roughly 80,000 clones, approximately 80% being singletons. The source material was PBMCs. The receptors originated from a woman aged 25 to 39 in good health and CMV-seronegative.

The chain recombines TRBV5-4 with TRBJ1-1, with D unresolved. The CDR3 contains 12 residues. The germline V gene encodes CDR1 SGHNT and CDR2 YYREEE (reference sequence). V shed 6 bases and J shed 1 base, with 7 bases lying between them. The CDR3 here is CASTYGNTEAFF. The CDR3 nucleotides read TGTGCCAGCACCTACGGGAACACTGAAGCTTTCTTT.

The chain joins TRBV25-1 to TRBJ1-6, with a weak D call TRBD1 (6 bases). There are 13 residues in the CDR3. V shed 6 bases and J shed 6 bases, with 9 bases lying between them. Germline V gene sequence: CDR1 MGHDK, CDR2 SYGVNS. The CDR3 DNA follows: TGTGCCAGCAGGGGGACAAGTAATTCACCCCTCCACTTT. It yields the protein CASRGTSNSPLHF.

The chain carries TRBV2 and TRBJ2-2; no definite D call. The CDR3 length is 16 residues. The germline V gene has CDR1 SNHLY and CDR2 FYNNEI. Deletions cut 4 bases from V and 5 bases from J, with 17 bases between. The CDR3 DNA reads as TGTGCCAGCAGTGCTGACCTACAGCTAAAGACCGGGGAGCTGTTTTTT. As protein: CASSADLQLKTGELFF.

Here the CDR3 reads CASSAEGVQPQHF. The CDR3 DNA reads TGTGCCAGCAGTGCTGAGGGGGTTCAGCCCCAGCATTTT. This chain links TRBV2 with TRBJ1-5, with a weak D call TRBD1 (6 bases). The CDR3 consists of 13 residues. V was cut by 4 bases and J by 6 bases, with 10 bases left in between. CDR1 and CDR2 (germline): SNHLY, FYNNEI.

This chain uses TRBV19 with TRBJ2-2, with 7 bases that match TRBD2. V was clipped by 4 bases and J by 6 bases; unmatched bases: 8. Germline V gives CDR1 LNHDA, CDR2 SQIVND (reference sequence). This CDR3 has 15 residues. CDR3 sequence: CASSTPGGKAGELFF. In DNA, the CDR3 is TGTGCCAGTAGTACCCCGGGGGGTAAGGCCGGGGAGCTGTTTTTT.

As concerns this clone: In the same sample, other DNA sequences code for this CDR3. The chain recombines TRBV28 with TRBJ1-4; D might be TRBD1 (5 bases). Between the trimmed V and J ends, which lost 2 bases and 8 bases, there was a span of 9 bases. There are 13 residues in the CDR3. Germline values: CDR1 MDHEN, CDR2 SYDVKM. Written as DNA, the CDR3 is TGTGCCAGCAGTTTAAGGGGTTTGGAAAAACTGTTTTTT. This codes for CASSLRGLEKLFF.

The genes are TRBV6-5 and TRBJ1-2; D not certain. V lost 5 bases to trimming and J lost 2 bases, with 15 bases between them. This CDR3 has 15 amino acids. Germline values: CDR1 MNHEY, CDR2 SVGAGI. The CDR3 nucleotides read TGTGCCAGCAGTCGACGCCCGGAGGGCAACTATGGCTACACCTTC. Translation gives CASSRRPEGNYGYTF.

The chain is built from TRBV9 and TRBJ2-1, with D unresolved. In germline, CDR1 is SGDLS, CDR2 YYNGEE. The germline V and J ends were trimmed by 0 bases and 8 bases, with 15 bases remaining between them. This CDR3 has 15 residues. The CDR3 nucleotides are TGTGCCAGCAGCGTAGGGGCCAGTACAGTCGATGAGCAGTTCTTC. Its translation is CASSVGASTVDEQFF.

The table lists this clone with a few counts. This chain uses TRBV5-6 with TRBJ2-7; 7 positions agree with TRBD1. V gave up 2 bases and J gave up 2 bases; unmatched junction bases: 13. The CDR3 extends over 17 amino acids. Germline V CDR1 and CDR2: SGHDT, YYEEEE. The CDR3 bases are TGTGCCAGCAGCTTCGGCGGTATTTGGACAGGACCCTACGAGCAGTACTTC. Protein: CASSFGGIWTGPYEQYF.

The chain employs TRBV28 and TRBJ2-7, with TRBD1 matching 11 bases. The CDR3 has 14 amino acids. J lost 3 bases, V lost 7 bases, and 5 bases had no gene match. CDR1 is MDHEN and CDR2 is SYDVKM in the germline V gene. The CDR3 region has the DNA TGTGCCAGCACCCCGGGACAGGGGGACTACGAGCAGTACTTC. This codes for CASTPGQGDYEQYF.

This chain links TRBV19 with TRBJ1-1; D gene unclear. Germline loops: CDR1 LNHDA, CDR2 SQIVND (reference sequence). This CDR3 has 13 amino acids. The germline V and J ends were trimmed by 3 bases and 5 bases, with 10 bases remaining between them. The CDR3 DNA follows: TGTGCCAGTAGTATTGGCAGGAAGACTGAAGCTTTCTTT. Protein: CASSIGRKTEAFF.

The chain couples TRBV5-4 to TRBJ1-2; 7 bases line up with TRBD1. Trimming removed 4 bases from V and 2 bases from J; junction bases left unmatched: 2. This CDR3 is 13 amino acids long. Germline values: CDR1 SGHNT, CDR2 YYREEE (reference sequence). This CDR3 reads CASSTGQNYGYTF. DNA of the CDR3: TGTGCCAGCAGCACGGGACAGAACTATGGCTACACCTTC.

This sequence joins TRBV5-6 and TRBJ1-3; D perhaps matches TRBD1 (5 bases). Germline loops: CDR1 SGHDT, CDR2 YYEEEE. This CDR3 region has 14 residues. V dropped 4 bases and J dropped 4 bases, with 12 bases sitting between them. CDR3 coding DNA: TGTGCCAGCAGCGTCCGGGGGTCCGGAAACACCATATATTTT. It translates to CASSVRGSGNTIYF.

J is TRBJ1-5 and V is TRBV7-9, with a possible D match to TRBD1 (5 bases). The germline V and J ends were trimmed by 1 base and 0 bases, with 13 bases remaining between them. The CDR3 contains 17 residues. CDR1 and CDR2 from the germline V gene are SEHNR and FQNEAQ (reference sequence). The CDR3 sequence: CASSLVQGPYSNQPQHF. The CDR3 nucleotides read TGTGCCAGCAGCTTAGTTCAGGGCCCGTATAGCAATCAGCCCCAGCATTTT.

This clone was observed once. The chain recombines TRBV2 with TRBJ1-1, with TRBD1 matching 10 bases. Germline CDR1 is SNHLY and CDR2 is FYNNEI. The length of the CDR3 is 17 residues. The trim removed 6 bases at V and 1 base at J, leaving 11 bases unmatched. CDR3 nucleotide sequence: TGTGCCAGCAGGGACCTATCGGGACAGGGGCCGAACACTGAAGCTTTCTTT. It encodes CASRDLSGQGPNTEAFF.

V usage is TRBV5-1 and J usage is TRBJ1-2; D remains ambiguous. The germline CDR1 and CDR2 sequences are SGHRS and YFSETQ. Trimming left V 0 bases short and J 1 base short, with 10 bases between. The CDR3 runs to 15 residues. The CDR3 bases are TGCGCCAGCAGCTTGGCCGGCGGCAGTAACTATGGCTACACCTTC. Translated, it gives CASSLAGGSNYGYTF.

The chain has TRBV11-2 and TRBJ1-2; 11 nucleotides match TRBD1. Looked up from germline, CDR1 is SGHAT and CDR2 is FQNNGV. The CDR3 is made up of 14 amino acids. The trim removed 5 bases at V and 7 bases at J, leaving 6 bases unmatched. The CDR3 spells CASSPGQGASGYTF. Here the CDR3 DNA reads TGTGCCAGCAGCCCTGGACAGGGGGCAAGTGGCTACACCTTC.

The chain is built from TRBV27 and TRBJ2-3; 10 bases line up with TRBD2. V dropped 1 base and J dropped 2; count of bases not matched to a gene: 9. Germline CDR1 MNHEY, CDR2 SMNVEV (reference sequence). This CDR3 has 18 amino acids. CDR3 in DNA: TGTGCCAGCAGTTTATGGGGTATAGCGGGAGGAGACACAGATACGCAGTATTTT. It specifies CASSLWGIAGGDTDTQYF.

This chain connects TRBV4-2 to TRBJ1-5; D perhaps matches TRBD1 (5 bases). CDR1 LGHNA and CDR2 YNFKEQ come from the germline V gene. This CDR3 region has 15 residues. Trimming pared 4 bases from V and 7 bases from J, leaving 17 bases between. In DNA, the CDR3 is TGTGCCAGCAGCCTTAGGGGAGGGGCGACCCAGCCCCAGCATTTT. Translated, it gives CASSLRGGATQPQHF.

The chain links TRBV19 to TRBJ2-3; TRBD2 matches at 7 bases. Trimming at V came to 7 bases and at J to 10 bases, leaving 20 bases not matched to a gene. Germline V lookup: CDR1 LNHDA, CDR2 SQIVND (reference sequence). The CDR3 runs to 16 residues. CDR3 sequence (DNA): TGTGCCAGTAAAGGAAGTGGCGGGAGCCCCACTGGGGCGCAGTATTTT. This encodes CASKGSGGSPTGAQYF.

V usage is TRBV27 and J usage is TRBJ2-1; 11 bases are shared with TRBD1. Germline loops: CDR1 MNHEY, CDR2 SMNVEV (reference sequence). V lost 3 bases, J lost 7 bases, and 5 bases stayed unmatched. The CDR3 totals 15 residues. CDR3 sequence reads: CASSFGQGALNEQFF. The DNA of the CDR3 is TGTGCCAGCAGTTTCGGACAGGGGGCTTTAAATGAGCAGTTCTTC.

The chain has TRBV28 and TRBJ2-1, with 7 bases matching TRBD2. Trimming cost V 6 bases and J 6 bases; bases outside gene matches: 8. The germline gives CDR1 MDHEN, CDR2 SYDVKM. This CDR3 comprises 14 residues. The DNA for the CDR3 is TGTGCCAGCAGACAAATTTCTAGCGGCAATGAGCAGTTCTTC. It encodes CASRQISSGNEQFF. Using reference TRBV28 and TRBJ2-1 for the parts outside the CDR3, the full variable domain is DVKVTQSSRYLVKRTGEKVFLECVQDMDHENMFWYRQDPGLGLRLIYFSYDVKMKEKGDIPEGYSVSREKKERFSLILESASTNQTSMYLCASRQISSGNEQFFGPGTRLTVL.

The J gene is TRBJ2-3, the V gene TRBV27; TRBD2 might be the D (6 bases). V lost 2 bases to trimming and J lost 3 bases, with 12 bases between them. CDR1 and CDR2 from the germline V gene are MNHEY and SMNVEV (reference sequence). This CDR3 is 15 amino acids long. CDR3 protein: CASSLTGVGTDTQYF. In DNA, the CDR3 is TGTGCCAGCAGTTTAACGGGAGTTGGTACAGATACGCAGTATTTT.

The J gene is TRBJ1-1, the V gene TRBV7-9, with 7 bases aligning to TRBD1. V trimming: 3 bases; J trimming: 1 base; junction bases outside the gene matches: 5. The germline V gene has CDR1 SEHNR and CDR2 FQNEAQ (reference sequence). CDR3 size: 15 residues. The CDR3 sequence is CASSLVGTANTEAFF. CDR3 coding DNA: TGTGCCAGCAGCTTGGTCGGGACAGCGAACACTGAAGCTTTCTTT.

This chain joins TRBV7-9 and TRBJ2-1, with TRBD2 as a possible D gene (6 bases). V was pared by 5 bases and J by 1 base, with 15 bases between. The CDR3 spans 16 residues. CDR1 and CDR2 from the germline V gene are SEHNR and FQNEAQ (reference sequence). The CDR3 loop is CASSGTVGGSYNEQFF. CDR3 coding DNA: TGTGCCAGCAGCGGAACCGTAGGAGGGTCCTACAATGAGCAGTTCTTC.

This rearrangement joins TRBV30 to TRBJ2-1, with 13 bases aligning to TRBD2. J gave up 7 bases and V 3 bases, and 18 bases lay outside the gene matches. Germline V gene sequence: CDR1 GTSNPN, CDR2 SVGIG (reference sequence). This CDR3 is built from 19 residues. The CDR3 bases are TGTGCCTGGAGCTTGGTCTCCTACGGACTAGCGGGAGAGACGAATGAGCAGTTCTTC. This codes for CAWSLVSYGLAGETNEQFF.

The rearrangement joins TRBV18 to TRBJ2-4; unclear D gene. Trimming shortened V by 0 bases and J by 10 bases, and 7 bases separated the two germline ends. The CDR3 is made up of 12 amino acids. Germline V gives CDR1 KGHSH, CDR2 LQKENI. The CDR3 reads CASSPPSGIQYF. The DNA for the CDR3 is TGTGCCAGCTCACCACCCTCAGGAATTCAGTACTTC.

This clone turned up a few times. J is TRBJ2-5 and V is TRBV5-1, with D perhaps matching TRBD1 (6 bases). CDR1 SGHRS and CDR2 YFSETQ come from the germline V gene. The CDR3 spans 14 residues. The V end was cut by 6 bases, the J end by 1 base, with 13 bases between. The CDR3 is CASTKSQGQETQYF. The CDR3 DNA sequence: TGCGCCAGCACTAAGTCACAGGGCCAAGAGACCCAGTACTTC.

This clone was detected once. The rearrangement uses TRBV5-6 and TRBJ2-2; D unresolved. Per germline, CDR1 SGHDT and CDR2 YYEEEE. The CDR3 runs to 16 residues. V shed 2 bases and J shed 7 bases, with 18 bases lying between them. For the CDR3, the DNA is TGTGCCAGCAGCTTATTTCGTCTGGGTCCGGGCGGGGAGCTGTTTTTT. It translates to CASSLFRLGPGGELFF.